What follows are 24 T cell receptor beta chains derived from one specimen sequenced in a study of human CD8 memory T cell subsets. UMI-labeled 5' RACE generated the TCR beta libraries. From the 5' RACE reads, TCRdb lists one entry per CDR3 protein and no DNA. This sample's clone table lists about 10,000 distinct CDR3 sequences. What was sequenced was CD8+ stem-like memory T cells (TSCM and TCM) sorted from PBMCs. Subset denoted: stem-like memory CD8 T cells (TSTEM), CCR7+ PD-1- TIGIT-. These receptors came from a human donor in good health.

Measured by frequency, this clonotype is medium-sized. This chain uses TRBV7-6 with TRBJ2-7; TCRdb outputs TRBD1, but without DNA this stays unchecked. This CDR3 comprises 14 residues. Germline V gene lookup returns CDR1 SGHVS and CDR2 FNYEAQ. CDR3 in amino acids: CASSLEGSSYEQYF.

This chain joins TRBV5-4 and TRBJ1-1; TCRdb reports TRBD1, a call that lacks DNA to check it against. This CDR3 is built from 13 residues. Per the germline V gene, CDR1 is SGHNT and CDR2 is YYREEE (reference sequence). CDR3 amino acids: CASSAGTGVKAFF. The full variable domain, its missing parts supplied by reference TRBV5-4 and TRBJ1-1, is ETGVTQSPTHLIKTRGQQVTLRCSSQSGHNTVSWYQQALGQGPQFIFQYYREEENGRGNFPPRFSGLQFPNYSSELNVNALELDDSALYLCASSAGTGVKAFFGQGTRLTVV.

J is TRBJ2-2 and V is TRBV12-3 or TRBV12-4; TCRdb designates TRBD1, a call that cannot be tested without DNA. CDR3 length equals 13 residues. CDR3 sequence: CASSSTGPGELFF.

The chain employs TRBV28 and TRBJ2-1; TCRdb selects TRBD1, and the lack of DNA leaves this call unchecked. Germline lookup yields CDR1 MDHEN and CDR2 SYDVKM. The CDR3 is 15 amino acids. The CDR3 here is CASSFGTGSYNEQFF.

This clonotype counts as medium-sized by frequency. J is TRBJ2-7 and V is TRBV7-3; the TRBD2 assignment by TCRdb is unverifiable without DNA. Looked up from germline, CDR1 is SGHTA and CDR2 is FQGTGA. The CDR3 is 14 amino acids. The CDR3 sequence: CASSPGGPSYEQYF.

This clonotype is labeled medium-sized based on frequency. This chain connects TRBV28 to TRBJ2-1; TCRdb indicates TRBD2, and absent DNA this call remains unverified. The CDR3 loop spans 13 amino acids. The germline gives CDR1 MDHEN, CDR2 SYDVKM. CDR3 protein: CASCYLGRDEQFF.

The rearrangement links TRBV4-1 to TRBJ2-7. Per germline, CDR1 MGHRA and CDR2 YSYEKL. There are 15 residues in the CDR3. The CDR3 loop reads CASSQGNRASYEQYF.

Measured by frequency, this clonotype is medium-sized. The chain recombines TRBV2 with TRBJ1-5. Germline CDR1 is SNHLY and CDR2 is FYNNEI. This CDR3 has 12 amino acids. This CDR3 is CASSAGYQPQHF.

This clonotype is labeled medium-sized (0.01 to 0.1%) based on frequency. CDR3: CASSSGQNTEAFF. The gene calls are TRBV7-3 and TRBJ1-1; no DNA is available, so the TRBD1 call from TCRdb remains unchecked. CDR1 is SGHTA, CDR2 FQGTGA, per germline. This CDR3 is 13 amino acids long.

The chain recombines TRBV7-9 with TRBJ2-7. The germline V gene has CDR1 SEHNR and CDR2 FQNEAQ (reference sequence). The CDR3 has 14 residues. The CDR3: CASSLSRGPYEQYF.

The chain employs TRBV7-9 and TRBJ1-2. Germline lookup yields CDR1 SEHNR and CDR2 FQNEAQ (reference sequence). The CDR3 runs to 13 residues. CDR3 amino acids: CASRAGPLDGYTF.

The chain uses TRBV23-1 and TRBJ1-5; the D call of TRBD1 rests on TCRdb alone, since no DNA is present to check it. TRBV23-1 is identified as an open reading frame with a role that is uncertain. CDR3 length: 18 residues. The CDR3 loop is CASSHLSIRTGAFQPQHF.

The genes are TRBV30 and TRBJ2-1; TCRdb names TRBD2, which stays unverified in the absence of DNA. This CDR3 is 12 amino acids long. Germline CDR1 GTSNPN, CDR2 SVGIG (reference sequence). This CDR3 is CAWSVLGPVRFF.

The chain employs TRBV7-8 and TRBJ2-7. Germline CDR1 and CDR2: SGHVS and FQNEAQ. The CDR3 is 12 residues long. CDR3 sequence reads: CASSRSSYEQYF.

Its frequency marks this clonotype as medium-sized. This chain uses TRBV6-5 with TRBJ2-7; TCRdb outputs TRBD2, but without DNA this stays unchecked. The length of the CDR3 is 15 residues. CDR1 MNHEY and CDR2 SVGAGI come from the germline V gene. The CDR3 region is CASSYGASGSYEQYF.

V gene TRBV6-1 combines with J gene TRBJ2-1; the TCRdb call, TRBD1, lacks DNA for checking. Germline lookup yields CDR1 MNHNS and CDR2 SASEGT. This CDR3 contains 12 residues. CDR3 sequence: CASSYSGGEQFF.

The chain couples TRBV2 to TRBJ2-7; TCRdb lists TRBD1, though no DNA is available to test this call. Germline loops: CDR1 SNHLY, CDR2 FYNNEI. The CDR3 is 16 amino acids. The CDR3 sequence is CASLLPSGQPSYEQYF.

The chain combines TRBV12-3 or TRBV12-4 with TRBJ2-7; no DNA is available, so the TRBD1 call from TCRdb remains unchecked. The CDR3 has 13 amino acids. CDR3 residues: CASSGQGLYEQYF.

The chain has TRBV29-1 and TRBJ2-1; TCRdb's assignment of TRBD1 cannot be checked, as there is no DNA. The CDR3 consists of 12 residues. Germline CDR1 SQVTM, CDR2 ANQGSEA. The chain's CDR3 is CSVPAGGNEQFF.

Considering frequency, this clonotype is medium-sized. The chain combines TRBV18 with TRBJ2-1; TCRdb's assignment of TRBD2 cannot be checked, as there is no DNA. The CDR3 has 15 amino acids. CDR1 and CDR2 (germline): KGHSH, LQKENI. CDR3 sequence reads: CASSPLTSGDNEQFF. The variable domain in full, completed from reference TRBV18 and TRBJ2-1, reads NAGVMQNPRHLVRRRGQEARLRCSPMKGHSHVYWYRQLPEEGLKFMVYLQKENIIDESGMPKERFSAEFPKEGPSILRIQQVVRGDSAAYFCASSPLTSGDNEQFFGPGTRLTVL.

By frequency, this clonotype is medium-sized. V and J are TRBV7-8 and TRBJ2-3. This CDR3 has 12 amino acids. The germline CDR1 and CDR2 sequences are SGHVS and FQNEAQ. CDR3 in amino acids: CASRESTDTQYF.

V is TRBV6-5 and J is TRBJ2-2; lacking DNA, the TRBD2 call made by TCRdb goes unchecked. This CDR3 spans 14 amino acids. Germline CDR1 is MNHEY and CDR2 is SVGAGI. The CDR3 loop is CASCVAGGTGELFF.

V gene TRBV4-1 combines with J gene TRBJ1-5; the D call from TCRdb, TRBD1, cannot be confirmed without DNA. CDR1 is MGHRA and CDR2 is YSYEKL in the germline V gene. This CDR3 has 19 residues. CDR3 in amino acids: CASSQGPGTGGGSNQPQHF.

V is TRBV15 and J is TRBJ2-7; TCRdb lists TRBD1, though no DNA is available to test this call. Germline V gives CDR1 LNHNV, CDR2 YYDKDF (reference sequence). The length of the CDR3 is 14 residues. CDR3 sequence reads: CATSGDRADPQQYF.